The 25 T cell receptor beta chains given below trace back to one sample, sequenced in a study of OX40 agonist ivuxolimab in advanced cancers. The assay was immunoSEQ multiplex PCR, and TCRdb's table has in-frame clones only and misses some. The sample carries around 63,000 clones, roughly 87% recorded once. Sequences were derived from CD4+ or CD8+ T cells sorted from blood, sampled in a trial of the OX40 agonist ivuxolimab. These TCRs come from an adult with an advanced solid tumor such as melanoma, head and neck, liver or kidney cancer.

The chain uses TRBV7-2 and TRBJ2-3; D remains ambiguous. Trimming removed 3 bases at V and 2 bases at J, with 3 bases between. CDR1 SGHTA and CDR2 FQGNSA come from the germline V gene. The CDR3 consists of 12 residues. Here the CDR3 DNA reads TGTGCCAGCAGCTTCATCACAGATACGCAGTATTTT. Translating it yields CASSFITDTQYF.

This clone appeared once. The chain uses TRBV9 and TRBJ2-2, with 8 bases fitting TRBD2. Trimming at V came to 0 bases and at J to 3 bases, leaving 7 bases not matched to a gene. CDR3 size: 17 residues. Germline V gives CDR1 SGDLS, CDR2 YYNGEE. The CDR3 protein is CASSVAEREMYTGELFF. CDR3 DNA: TGTGCCAGCAGCGTAGCTGAGCGGGAGATGTACACCGGGGAGCTGTTTTTT.

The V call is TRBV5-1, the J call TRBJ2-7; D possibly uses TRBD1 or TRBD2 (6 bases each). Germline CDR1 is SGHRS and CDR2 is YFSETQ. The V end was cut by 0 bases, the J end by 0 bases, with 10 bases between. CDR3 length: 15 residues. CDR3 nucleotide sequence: TGCGCCAGCAGCTTGGCCGGGGGCAACTCCTACGAGCAGTACTTC. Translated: CASSLAGGNSYEQYF.

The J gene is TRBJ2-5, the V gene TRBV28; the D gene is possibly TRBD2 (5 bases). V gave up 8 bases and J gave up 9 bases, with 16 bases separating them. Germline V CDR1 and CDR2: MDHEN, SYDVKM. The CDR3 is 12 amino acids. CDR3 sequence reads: CASGRPAGAQYF. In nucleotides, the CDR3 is TGTGCCAGCGGGAGACCCGCCGGGGCCCAGTACTTC.

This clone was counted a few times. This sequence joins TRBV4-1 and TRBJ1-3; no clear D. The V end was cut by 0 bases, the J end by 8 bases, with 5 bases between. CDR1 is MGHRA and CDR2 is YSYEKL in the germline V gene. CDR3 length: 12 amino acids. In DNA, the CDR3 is TGCGCCAGCAGCCAAGATCCGGACACCATATATTTT. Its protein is CASSQDPDTIYF.

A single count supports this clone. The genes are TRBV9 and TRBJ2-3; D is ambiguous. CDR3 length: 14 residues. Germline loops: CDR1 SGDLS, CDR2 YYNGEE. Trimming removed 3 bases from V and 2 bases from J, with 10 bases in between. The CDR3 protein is CASSAQADTDTQYF. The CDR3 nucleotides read TGTGCCAGCAGCGCTCAGGCGGACACAGATACGCAGTATTTT.

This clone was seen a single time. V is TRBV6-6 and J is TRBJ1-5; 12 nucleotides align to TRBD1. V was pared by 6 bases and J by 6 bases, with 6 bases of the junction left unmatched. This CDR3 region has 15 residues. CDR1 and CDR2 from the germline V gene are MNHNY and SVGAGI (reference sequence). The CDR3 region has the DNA TGTGCCAGCAGCTCCGGGACAGGGGGCACTCAGCCCCAGCATTTT. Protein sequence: CASSSGTGGTQPQHF.

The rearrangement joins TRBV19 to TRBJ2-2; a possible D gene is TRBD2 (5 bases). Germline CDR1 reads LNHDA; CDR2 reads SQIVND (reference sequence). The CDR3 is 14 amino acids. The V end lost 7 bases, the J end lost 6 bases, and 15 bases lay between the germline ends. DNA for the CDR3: TGTGCCAGTATGGACTTGAATAGGCCCGGGGAGCTGTTTTTT. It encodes CASMDLNRPGELFF. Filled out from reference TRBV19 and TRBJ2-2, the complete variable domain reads DGGITQSPKYLFRKEGQNVTLSCEQNLNHDAMYWYRQDPGQGLRLIYYSQIVNDFQKGDIAEGYSVSREKKESFPLTVTSAQKNPTAFYLCASMDLNRPGELFFGEGSRLTVL.

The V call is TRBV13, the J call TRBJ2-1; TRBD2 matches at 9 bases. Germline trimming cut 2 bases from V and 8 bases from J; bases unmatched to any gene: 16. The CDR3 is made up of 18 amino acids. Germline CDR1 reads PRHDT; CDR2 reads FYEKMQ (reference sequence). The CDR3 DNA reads TGTGCCAGCAGCTTACGGCCCCTCGGGCTAGCGGGGCAGTATGAGCAGTTCTTC. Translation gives CASSLRPLGLAGQYEQFF.

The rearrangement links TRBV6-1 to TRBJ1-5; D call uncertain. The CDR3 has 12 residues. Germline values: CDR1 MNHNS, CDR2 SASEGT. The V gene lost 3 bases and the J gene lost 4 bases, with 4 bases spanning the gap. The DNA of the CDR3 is TGTGCCAGCAGTGAGAGAAATCAGCCCCAGCATTTT. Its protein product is CASSERNQPQHF.

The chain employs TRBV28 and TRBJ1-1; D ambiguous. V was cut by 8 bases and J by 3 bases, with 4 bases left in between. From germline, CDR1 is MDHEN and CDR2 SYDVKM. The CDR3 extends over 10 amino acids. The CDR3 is CASRDTEAFF. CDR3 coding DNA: TGTGCCAGCCGTGACACTGAAGCTTTCTTT.

CDR3 in amino acids: CASSMTGGSLAEQYF. The CDR3, as DNA: TGTGCCAGTAGTATGACAGGGGGTTCTTTAGCCGAGCAGTACTTC. The chain combines TRBV19 with TRBJ2-7, with 9 nucleotides matching TRBD1. The germline V gene has CDR1 LNHDA and CDR2 SQIVND (reference sequence). The CDR3 sequence is 15 residues long. Trimming removed 3 bases from V and 6 bases from J; junction bases left unmatched: 9.

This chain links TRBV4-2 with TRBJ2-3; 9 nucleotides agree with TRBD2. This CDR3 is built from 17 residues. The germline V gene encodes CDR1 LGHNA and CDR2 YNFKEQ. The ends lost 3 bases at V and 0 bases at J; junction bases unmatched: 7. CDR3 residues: CASSQGLAGISTDTQYF. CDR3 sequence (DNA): TGTGCCAGCAGCCAGGGACTAGCCGGAATTAGCACAGATACGCAGTATTTT.

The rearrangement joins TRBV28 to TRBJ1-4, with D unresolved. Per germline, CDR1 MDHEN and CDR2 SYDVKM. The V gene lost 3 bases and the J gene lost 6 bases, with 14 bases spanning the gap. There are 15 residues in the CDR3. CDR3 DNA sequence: TGTGCCAGCAGTTTTGGAGCAAGCTGGGATGAAAAACTGTTTTTT. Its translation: CASSFGASWDEKLFF.

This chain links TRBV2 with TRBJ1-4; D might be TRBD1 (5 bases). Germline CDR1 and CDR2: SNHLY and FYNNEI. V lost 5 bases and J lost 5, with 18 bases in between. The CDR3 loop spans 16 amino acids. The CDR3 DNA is TGTGCCAGCAGTTTGGACGCGGCAGGGATGAATGAAAAACTGTTTTTT. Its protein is CASSLDAAGMNEKLFF.

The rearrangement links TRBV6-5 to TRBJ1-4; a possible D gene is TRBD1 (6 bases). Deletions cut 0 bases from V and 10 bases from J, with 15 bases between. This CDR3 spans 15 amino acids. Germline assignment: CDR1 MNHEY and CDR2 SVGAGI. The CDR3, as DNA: TGTGCCAGCAGTTACTCTGTCAGGGGAGAATTAAAACTGTTTTTT. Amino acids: CASSYSVRGELKLFF.

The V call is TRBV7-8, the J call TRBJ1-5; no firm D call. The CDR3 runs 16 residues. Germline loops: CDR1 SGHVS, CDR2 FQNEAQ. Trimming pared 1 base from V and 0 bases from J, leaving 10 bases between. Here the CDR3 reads CASSLGASYSNQPQHF. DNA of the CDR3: TGTGCCAGCAGCTTAGGTGCGTCTTATAGCAATCAGCCCCAGCATTTT. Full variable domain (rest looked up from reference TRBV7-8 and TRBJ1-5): GAGVSQSPRYKVAKRGQDVALRCDPISGHVSLFWYQQALGQGPEFLTYFQNEAQLDKSGLPSDRFFAERPEGSVSTLKIQRTQQEDSAVYLCASSLGASYSNQPQHFGDGTRLSIL.

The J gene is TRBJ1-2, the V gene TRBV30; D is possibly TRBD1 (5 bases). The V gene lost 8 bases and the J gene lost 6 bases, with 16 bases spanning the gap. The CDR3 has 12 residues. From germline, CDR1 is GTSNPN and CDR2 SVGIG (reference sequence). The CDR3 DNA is TGTGCCCATGGGGGGTGGGGTGATGGCTACACCTTC. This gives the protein CAHGGWGDGYTF.

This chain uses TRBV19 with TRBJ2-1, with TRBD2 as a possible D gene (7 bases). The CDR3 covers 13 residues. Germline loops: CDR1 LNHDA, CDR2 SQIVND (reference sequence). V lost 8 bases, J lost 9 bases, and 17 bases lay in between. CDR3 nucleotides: TGTGCCAGTCTTGCCAGGGGCGGGGGTGAGCAGTTCTTC. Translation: CASLARGGGEQFF.

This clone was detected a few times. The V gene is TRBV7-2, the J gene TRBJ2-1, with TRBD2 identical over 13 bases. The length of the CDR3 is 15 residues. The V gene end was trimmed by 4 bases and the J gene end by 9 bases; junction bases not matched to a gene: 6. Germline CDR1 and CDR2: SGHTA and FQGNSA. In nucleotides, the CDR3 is TGTGCCAGCAGCTCGGGACTAGCGGGGTTAGGTGAGCAGTTCTTC. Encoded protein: CASSSGLAGLGEQFF.

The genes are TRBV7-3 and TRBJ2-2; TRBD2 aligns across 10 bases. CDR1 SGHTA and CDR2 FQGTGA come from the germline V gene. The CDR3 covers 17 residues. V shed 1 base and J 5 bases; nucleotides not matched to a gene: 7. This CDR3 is CASSLIPAGGGTGELFF. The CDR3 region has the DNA TGTGCCAGCAGCTTAATCCCAGCGGGAGGGGGAACCGGGGAGCTGTTTTTT.

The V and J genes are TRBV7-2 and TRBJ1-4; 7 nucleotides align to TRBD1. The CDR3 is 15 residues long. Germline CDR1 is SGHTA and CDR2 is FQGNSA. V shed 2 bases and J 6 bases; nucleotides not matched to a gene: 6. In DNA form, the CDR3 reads TGTGCCAGCAGCTTATTTAGGGGGCGGGATGAAAAACTGTTTTTT. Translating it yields CASSLFRGRDEKLFF.

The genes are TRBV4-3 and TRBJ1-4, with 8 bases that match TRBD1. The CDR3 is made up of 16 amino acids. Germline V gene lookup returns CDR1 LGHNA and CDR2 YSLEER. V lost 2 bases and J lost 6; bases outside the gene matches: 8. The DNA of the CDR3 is TGCGCCAGCAGCCAAAGGCCGGGACAGGTATATGAAAAACTGTTTTTT. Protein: CASSQRPGQVYEKLFF.

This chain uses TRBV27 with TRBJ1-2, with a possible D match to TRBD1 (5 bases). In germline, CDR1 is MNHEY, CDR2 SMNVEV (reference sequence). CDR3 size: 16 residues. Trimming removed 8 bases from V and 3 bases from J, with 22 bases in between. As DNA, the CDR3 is TGTGCCAGCGGCTCCATAGTGGGGGTCCATGACTATGGCTACACCTTC. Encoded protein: CASGSIVGVHDYGYTF.

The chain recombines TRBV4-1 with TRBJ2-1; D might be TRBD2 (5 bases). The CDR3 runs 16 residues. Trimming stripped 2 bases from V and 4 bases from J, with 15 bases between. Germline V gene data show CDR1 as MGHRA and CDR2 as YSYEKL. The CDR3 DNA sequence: TGCGCCAGCAGCCAACTTACTAGTAAGGTTTACAATGAGCAGTTCTTC. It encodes CASSQLTSKVYNEQFF.